These T cell receptor beta chains were read from a single sample in a study of blood T cell repertoires in COVID-19. Repertoires were generated with immunoSEQ multiplex PCR, while TCRdb's copy carries only in-frame clones and drops some. The sample lists 190,000 or so clones; roughly four fifths were seen once. The sequenced sample was peripheral blood. Receptors were obtained from a human donor with acute or convalescent COVID-19. The donor label of this sample is uncertain. Each CDR3 is given with its conserved first and last residue. A D gene is named only where the DNA matches it firmly. Some rows have no size entry. The others give once, few or many, or a class for an expanded clone.

>TRBV30|13|TRBJ1-1|.|.
CAWTGLGNTEAFF
TGTGCCTGGACGGGGTTGGGGAACACTGAAGCTTTCTTT
>TRBV30|13|TRBJ2-7|.|.
CAWSRGYPYEQYF
TGTGCCTGGAGTAGAGGTTACCCTTACGAGCAGTACTTC
>TRBV6-5|13|TRBJ1-2|TRBD1|.
CASTQQGSYGYTF
TGTGCCAGCACACAACAGGGGTCCTATGGCTACACCTTC
>TRBV6-5|14|TRBJ1-4|.|.
CASSAGGAGEKLFF
TGTGCCAGCAGCGCGGGGGGGGCCGGCGAAAAACTGTTTTTT
>TRBV5-1|15|TRBJ2-2|TRBD1|.
CASTMGQGASGELFF
TGCGCCAGCACCATGGGACAGGGGGCCTCCGGGGAGCTGTTTTTT
>TRBV5-5|15|TRBJ1-5|TRBD1|.
CASSPDAGGNQPQHF
TGTGCCAGCAGCCCCGATGCAGGGGGAAATCAGCCCCAGCATTTT
>TRBV19|15|TRBJ1-5|.|once
CASSSDRNQNQPQHF
TGTGCCAGTAGTAGCGACAGGAATCAGAATCAGCCCCAGCATTTT
>TRBV6-6|13|TRBJ1-2|TRBD1|.
CASSGDRRYGYTF
TGTGCCAGCAGTGGGGACAGGCGTTATGGCTACACCTTC
>TRBV5-4|16|TRBJ2-5|TRBD2|.
CASSLWASGSQETQYF
TGTGCCAGCAGCTTGTGGGCTAGCGGGAGCCAAGAGACCCAGTACTTC
>TRBV6-5|15|TRBJ2-5|.|.
CASKGGGVGQETQYF
TGTGCCAGCAAGGGAGGGGGAGTTGGACAAGAGACCCAGTACTTC
>TRBV12-3/TRBV12-4|13|TRBJ2-7|.|.
CASSYLATGEQYF
TGTGCCAGCAGTTACCTGGCCACGGGCGAGCAGTACTTC
>TRBV6-5|16|TRBJ2-7|TRBD1|once
CASSYRVRQGAYEQYF
TGTGCCAGCAGTTACCGCGTCCGGCAGGGGGCCTACGAGCAGTACTTC
>TRBV5-4|15|TRBJ2-1|TRBD2|.
CASTRGGTSYNEQFF
TGTGCCAGCACTCGAGGCGGGACTAGTTACAATGAGCAGTTCTTC
>TRBV7-2|15|TRBJ1-6|.|.
CASSSPEAYNSPLHF
TGTGCCAGCAGCTCTCCCGAGGCCTATAATTCACCCCTCCACTTT
>TRBV29-1|13|TRBJ2-7|.|.
CSEEGPPFYEQYF
TGCAGCGAGGAGGGACCGCCTTTCTACGAGCAGTACTTC
>TRBV5-6|14|TRBJ2-7|TRBD1|once
CASSLGQGKGEQYF
TGTGCCAGCAGCTTGGGACAGGGGAAGGGCGAGCAGTACTTC
>TRBV10-3|14|TRBJ1-2|.|.
CAITPSGQSAGYTF
TGTGCCATCACTCCGTCAGGGCAGTCTGCTGGCTACACCTTC
>TRBV5-5|14|TRBJ1-1|.|many
CASSLPSLNTEAFF
TGTGCCAGCAGCTTACCCAGTTTGAACACTGAAGCTTTCTTT
>TRBV7-9|14|TRBJ1-6|TRBD1|.
CASSLDRGRSPLHF
TGTGCCAGCAGCTTGGACAGGGGACGATCACCCCTCCACTTT
>TRBV5-1|15|TRBJ2-7|TRBD2|.
CASTPGGRSSYEQYF
TGCGCCAGCACCCCAGGCGGGAGGAGCTCCTACGAGCAGTACTTC
>TRBV19|14|TRBJ1-4|.|.
CASSMTVTNEKLFF
TGTGCCAGTAGTATGACAGTGACTAATGAAAAACTGTTTTTT
>TRBV10-3|13|TRBJ2-5|.|.
CAISEPPRETQYF
TGTGCCATCAGTGAGCCCCCTCGGGAGACCCAGTACTTC
>TRBV7-3|13|TRBJ1-1|.|few
CASSLTGGTEAFF
TGTGCCAGCAGCTTAACCGGGGGGACTGAAGCTTTCTTT
>TRBV11-3|15|TRBJ2-2|TRBD1|once
CASSLVGQGTGELFF
TGTGCCAGCAGCTTAGTTGGACAGGGGACCGGGGAGCTGTTTTTT
>TRBV15|16|TRBJ2-1|TRBD2|.
CATSSIPGLAFNEQFF
TGTGCCACCAGCAGCATTCCGGGACTAGCGTTTAATGAGCAGTTCTTC
>TRBV4-3|15|TRBJ1-4|.|.
CASSQSYYLNEKLFF
TGCGCCAGCAGCCAGAGCTACTACCTCAATGAAAAACTGTTTTTT
>TRBV29-1|14|TRBJ2-3|TRBD2|.
CSVRLAGATDTQYF
TGCAGCGTTCGACTAGCGGGGGCGACAGATACGCAGTATTTT
>TRBV11-2|14|TRBJ1-2|.|.
CASSPRGSLYGYTF
TGTGCCAGCAGCCCGCGGGGTTCACTTTATGGCTACACCTTC
>TRBV11-2|13|TRBJ2-7|.|.
CASSLRQTYEQYF
TGTGCCAGCAGCTTAAGACAGACCTACGAGCAGTACTTC
>TRBV13|13|TRBJ1-1|.|.
CASSLVGGTEAFF
TGTGCCAGCAGCTTAGTAGGAGGCACTGAAGCTTTCTTT
>TRBV12-5|16|TRBJ2-2|TRBD2|.
CASGLALAAYTGELFF
TGTGCTAGTGGTCTTGCCCTAGCGGCATACACCGGGGAGCTGTTTTTT
>TRBV14|17|TRBJ2-3|TRBD2|.
CASSQAPGLAGTDTQYF
TGTGCCAGCAGCCAAGCGCCCGGACTAGCGGGAACAGATACGCAGTATTTT
>TRBV28|15|TRBJ1-5|TRBD1|.
CASSGQALGNQPQHF
TGTGCCAGCAGCGGACAGGCCCTGGGCAATCAGCCCCAGCATTTT
>TRBV5-1|15|TRBJ1-6|TRBD1|once
CASSYDGQGNSPLHF
TGCGCCAGCAGCTACGATGGACAGGGGAATTCACCCCTCCACTTT
>TRBV5-1|17|TRBJ1-3|.|.
CASSLEGNLNSGNTIYF
TGCGCCAGCAGCTTGGAGGGGAATCTTAACTCTGGAAACACCATATATTTT
>TRBV4-1|19|TRBJ2-7|TRBD1|.
CASSQDLARGQAYSYEQYF
TGCGCCAGCAGCCAAGATTTAGCCCGGGGACAGGCTTACTCCTACGAGCAGTACTTC
>TRBV5-8|18|TRBJ2-5|TRBD2|.
CASSLTSGRVMRGFAQYF
TGTGCCAGCAGCTTGACTAGCGGGAGGGTGATGCGCGGATTTGCCCAGTACTTC
>TRBV7-2|15|TRBJ1-3|TRBD1|.
CASSLDRGTGNTIYF
TGTGCCAGCAGCTTGGACAGGGGGACTGGAAACACCATATATTTT
>TRBV18|12|TRBJ2-1|.|.
CASSPRGDEQFF
TGTGCCAGCTCACCACGGGGGGATGAGCAGTTCTTC